This record concerns one T cell receptor beta chain sequence. Clones were read by immunoSEQ multiplex PCR, and TCRdb kept only the in-frame ones, dropping some. The sample has about 400,000 clones, 89% seen once. This CDR3 spans 13 amino acids. Germline V gene sequence: CDR1 SQVTM, CDR2 ANQGSEA. Trimming cost V 2 bases and J 5 bases, with 10 bases left between them. The sample belongs to a study of blood T cell repertoires in COVID-19. Material for sequencing was PBMCs or T cells enriched from blood (not recorded which). This sequence joins TRBV29-1 and TRBJ2-1; TRBD1 is a possible D gene (6 bases). The receptor was derived from a woman in her 30s who had recovered from COVID-19. The CDR3 is CSVESWTDNEQFF. CDR3 bases: TGCAGCGTTGAATCCTGGACAGACAATGAGCAGTTCTTC.